Below are 16 T cell receptor beta chains sequenced from a single sample in a study of blood T cell repertoires in COVID-19. This table comes from immunoSEQ multiplex PCR, and its TCRdb copy is limited to in-frame clones, with some not included. Of more than 70,000 clones listed, 70% to 90% are singletons. Sequenced: peripheral blood. The receptor set was obtained from a woman older than 75 with active or convalescent COVID-19.

This clone was detected once. The chain recombines TRBV6-5 with TRBJ2-7; possible D gene TRBD2, 6 bases. V lost 0 bases and J lost 3, with 15 bases in between. Germline V gives CDR1 MNHEY, CDR2 SVGAGI. This CDR3 has 16 residues. CDR3 in DNA: TGTGCCAGCAGTTACTCCCCGGCTGGAGGGAACTACGAGCAGTACTTC. It is translated as CASSYSPAGGNYEQYF.

J is TRBJ2-2 and V is TRBV9, with 9 nucleotides matching TRBD2. Germline-derived CDR1 and CDR2 are SGDLS and YYNGEE. The CDR3 extends over 16 amino acids. Trimming took 0 bases from V and 3 from J; bases not matched to a gene: 3. This chain's CDR3 is CASSVDLAGYTGELFF. The CDR3 DNA sequence: TGTGCCAGCAGCGTAGATCTAGCGGGATACACCGGGGAGCTGTTTTTT. The whole variable domain, filled in from reference TRBV9 and TRBJ2-2, reads DSGVTQTPKHLITATGQRVTLRCSPRSGDLSVYWYQQSLDQGLQFLIQYYNGEERAKGNILERFSAQQFPDLHSELNLSSLELGDSALYFCASSVDLAGYTGELFFGEGSRLTVL.

The chain employs TRBV7-3 and TRBJ1-2; D unresolved. Trimming cost V 2 bases and J 8 bases, with 15 bases left between them. Germline values: CDR1 SGHTA, CDR2 FQGTGA. CDR3 length: 14 residues. The CDR3 DNA sequence: TGTGCCAGCAGCTTATCCCCTCAATCGGGGGGCTACACCTTC. This codes for CASSLSPQSGGYTF.

This clone came up a few times. The J gene is TRBJ1-3, the V gene TRBV10-3; 8 nucleotides agree with TRBD1. V was clipped by 9 bases and J by 0 bases; unmatched bases: 16. Germline V gives CDR1 ENHRY, CDR2 SYGVKD. This CDR3 has 18 residues. CDR3 DNA: TGTGCCATTAGAGGGGACAGGTCCCTCCAGGTCTCTGGAAACACCATATATTTT. This encodes CAIRGDRSLQVSGNTIYF.

V and J are TRBV5-6 and TRBJ2-1; no definite D call. Trimming pared 0 bases from V and 12 bases from J, leaving 13 bases between. This CDR3 comprises 13 residues. CDR1 and CDR2 (germline): SGHDT, YYEEEE. The CDR3 sequence: CASSLGATLPQFF. The CDR3 DNA is TGTGCCAGCAGCTTGGGGGCGACCCTCCCGCAGTTCTTC.

The chain carries TRBV25-1 and TRBJ2-2, with 9 bases that match TRBD2. The CDR3 consists of 14 residues. Germline CDR1 MGHDK, CDR2 SYGVNS. With V trimmed by 6 bases and J by 2 bases, 1 base remained unmatched. CDR3 amino acids: CASRGTSNTGELFF. In DNA, the CDR3 is TGTGCCAGCAGAGGGACTAGCAACACCGGGGAGCTGTTTTTT.

The rearrangement uses TRBV24-1 and TRBJ2-1; TRBD1 matches 8 bases. Germline V gives CDR1 KGHDR, CDR2 SFDVKD. This CDR3 spans 13 amino acids. The junction had 6 bases not matched to a gene; V was cut back by 9 bases and J by 6 bases. The CDR3 spells CATGQGVGNEQFF. The CDR3 DNA reads TGTGCCACCGGACAGGGCGTCGGCAATGAGCAGTTCTTC.

J is TRBJ1-5 and V is TRBV28; D possibly corresponds to TRBD1 (5 bases). The CDR3 consists of 13 residues. V lost 7 bases and J 4 bases, leaving 11 bases between the germline ends. Germline assignment: CDR1 MDHEN and CDR2 SYDVKM. CDR3 nucleotides: TGTGCCAGCAAGGGACTCCTAAATCAGCCCCAGCATTTT. This translates into CASKGLLNQPQHF.

The chain carries TRBV9 and TRBJ1-4, with D possibly being TRBD1 (6 bases). The CDR3 length is 16 residues. The ends were cut back, 0 bases at V and 4 bases at J, with 13 bases in the middle. The germline V gene encodes CDR1 SGDLS and CDR2 YYNGEE. The CDR3 DNA follows: TGTGCCAGCAGCGTAGCTACAGGGATGAATAATGAAAAACTGTTTTTT. Translated: CASSVATGMNNEKLFF.

This clone has just a few counts. The chain combines TRBV24-1 with TRBJ1-6; unclear D gene. Trimming cost V 4 bases and J 4 bases, with 4 bases left between them. The CDR3 is made up of 13 amino acids. Germline lookup yields CDR1 KGHDR and CDR2 SFDVKD. In DNA, the CDR3 is TGTGCCACCAGTGACCGGTATAATTCACCCCTCCACTTT. Its protein is CATSDRYNSPLHF.

This chain links TRBV21-1 with TRBJ1-2; the D call TRBD1 from the table was never checked on the DNA. TRBV21-1 is a listed pseudogene. There are 18 residues in the CDR3. The CDR3: CASSKAPGQGASMIGYTF. Here the CDR3 DNA reads TGTGCCAGCAGCAAAGCACCGGGACAGGGGGCAAGTATGATTGGCTACACCTTC.

This chain joins TRBV4-3 and TRBJ1-1; D ambiguous. Deletions cut 2 bases from V and 1 base from J, with 5 bases between. The V gene's germline CDR1 is LGHNA and CDR2 YSLEER. The CDR3 runs to 13 residues. CDR3 residues: CASSQYTNTEAFF. The CDR3 DNA reads TGCGCCAGCAGCCAATACACGAACACTGAAGCTTTCTTT.

Written as DNA, the CDR3 is TGTGCCAGCAGCTTAGTGATCGTGACAGGGGAAGAAAAACTGTTTTTT. Translation gives CASSLVIVTGEEKLFF. This chain joins TRBV7-9 and TRBJ1-4, with 8 bases aligning to TRBD1. Germline CDR1 is SEHNR and CDR2 is FQNEAQ (reference sequence). This CDR3 spans 16 amino acids. V shed 1 base and J 8 bases; nucleotides not matched to a gene: 9.

The chain recombines TRBV10-3 with TRBJ1-1; 11 nucleotides agree with TRBD1. CDR1 is ENHRY and CDR2 is SYGVKD in the germline V gene. The CDR3 sequence is 14 residues long. The ends lost 9 bases at V and 0 bases at J; junction bases unmatched: 3. The CDR3 region has the DNA TGTGCCATTGGACAGGGGGCAATGAACACTGAAGCTTTCTTT. As protein: CAIGQGAMNTEAFF.

V gene TRBV19 combines with J gene TRBJ2-7, with TRBD1 matching over 10 bases. There are 12 residues in the CDR3. The germline gives CDR1 LNHDA, CDR2 SQIVND (reference sequence). V dropped 6 bases and J dropped 6; count of bases not matched to a gene: 2. For the CDR3, the DNA is TGTGCCAGTAGCTGGACAGGGGGCGAGCAGTACTTC. It translates to CASSWTGGEQYF.

The gene calls are TRBV27 and TRBJ2-1; a weak D match, TRBD2 (6 bases). CDR1 and CDR2 (germline): MNHEY, SMNVEV (reference sequence). V lost 4 bases, J lost 4 bases, and 8 bases lay in between. CDR3 size: 13 residues. CDR3: CASSSGLYNEQFF. As DNA, the CDR3 is TGTGCCAGCAGTTCGGGACTTTACAATGAGCAGTTCTTC.